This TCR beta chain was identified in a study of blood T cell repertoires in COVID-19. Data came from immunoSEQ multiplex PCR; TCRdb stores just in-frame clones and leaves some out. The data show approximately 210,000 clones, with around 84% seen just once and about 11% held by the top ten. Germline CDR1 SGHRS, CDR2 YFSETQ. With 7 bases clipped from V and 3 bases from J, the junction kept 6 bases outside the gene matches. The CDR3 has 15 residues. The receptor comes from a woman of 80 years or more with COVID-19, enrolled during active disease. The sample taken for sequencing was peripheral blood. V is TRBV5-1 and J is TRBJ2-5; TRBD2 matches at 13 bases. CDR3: CASRTSGGSEETQYF. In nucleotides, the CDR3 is TGCGCCAGCCGGACTAGCGGGGGATCTGAAGAGACCCAGTACTTC.